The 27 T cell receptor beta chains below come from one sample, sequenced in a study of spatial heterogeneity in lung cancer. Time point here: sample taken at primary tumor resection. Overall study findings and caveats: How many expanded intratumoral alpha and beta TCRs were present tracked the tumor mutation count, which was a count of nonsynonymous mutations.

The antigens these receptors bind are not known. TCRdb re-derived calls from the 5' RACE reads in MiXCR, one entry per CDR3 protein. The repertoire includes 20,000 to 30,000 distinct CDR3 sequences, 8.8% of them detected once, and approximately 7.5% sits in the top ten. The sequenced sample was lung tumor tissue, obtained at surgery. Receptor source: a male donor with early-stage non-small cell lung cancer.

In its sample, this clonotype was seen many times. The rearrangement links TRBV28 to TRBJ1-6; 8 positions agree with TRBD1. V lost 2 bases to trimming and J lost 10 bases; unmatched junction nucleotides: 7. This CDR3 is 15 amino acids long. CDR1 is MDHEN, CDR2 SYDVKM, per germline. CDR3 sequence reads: CASSLTGQGRSPLHF. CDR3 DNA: TGTGCCAGCAGTTTAACCGGACAGGGCAGGTCACCCCTCCACTTT.

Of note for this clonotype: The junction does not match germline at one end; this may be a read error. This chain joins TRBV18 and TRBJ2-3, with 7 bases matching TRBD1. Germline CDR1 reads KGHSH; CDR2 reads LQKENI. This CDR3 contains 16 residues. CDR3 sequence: CASSPRDRDSIDTQYF. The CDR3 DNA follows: TGTGCCAGCTCACCAAGGGACAGAGATAGCATAGATACGCAGTATTTT.

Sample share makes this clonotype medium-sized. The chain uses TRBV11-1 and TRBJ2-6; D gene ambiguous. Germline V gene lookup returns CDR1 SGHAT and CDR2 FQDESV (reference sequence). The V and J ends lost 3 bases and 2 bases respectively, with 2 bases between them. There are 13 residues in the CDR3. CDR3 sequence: CASSLAGANVLTF. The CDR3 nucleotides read TGTGCCAGCAGCTTGGCTGGGGCCAACGTCCTGACTTTC.

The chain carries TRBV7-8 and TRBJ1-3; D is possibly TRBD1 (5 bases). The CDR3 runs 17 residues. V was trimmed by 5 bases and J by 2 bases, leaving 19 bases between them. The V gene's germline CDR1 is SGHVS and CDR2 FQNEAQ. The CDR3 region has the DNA TGTGCCAGCAGCCTCAAGATCCGAGGGGAGGCTGGAAACACCATATATTTT. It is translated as CASSLKIRGEAGNTIYF. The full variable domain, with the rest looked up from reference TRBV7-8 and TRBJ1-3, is GAGVSQSPRYKVAKRGQDVALRCDPISGHVSLFWYQQALGQGPEFLTYFQNEAQLDKSGLPSDRFFAERPEGSVSTLKIQRTQQEDSAVYLCASSLKIRGEAGNTIYFGEGSWLTVV.

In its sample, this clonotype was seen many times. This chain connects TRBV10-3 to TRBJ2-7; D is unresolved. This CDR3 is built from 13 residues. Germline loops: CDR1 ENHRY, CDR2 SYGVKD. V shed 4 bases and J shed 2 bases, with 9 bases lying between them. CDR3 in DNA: TGTGCCATCAGTGGGGTGTTCACCTACGAGCAGTACTTC. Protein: CAISGVFTYEQYF.

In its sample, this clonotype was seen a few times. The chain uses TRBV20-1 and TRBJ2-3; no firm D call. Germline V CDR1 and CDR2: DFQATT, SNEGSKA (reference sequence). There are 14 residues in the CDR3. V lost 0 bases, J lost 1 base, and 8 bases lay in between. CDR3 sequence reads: CSARDLGGTDTQYF. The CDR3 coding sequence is TGCAGTGCTAGAGATCTGGGCGGCACAGATACGCAGTATTTT.

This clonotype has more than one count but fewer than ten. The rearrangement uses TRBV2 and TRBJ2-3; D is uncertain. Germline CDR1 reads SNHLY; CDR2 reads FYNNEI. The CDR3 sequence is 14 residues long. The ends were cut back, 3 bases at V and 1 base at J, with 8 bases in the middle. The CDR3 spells CASSDLAGTDTQYF. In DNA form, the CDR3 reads TGTGCCAGCAGTGATTTAGCAGGCACAGATACGCAGTATTTT.

CDR3 residues: CASSPLLTGGELFF. CDR3 DNA: TGTGCCAGCTCACCACTACTCACTGGCGGGGAGCTGTTTTTT. The chain combines TRBV18 with TRBJ2-2; D is unresolved. This CDR3 comprises 14 residues. V shed 1 base and J shed 7 bases, with 10 bases lying between them. The germline CDR1 and CDR2 sequences are KGHSH and LQKENI.

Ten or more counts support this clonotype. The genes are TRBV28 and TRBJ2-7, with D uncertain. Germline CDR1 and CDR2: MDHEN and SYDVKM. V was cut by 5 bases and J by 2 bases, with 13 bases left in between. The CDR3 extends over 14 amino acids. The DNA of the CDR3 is TGTGCCAGCAGTATCGTAACCTTTCCCTACGAGCAGTACTTC. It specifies CASSIVTFPYEQYF. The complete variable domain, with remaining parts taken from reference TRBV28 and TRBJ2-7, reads DVKVTQSSRYLVKRTGEKVFLECVQDMDHENMFWYRQDPGLGLRLIYFSYDVKMKEKGDIPEGYSVSREKKERFSLILESASTNQTSMYLCASSIVTFPYEQYFGPGTRLTVT.

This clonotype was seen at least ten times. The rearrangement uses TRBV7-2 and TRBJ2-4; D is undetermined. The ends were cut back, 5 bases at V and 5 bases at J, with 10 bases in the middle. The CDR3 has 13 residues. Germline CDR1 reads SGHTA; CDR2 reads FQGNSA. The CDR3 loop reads CASSIGRENIQYF. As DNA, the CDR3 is TGTGCCAGCAGCATCGGACGGGAAAACATTCAGTACTTC.

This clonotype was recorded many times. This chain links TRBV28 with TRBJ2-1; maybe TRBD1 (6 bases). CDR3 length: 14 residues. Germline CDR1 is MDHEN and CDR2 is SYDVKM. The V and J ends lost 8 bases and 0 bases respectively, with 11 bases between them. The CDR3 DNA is TGTGCCAGCGTAGGGGGATCCTCCTACAATGAGCAGTTCTTC. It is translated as CASVGGSSYNEQFF. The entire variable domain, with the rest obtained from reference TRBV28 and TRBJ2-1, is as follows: DVKVTQSSRYLVKRTGEKVFLECVQDMDHENMFWYRQDPGLGLRLIYFSYDVKMKEKGDIPEGYSVSREKKERFSLILESASTNQTSMYLCASVGGSSYNEQFFGPGTRLTVL.

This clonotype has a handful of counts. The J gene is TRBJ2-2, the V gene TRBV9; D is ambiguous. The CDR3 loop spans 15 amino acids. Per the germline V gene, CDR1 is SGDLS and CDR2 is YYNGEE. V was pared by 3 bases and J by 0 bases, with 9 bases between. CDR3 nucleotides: TGTGCCAGCAGCGAGGACCCCGCGAACACCGGGGAGCTGTTTTTT. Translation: CASSEDPANTGELFF.

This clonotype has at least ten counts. The CDR3 sequence is CASSLMATSEEDTQYF. The CDR3 region has the DNA TGTGCCAGCAGCTTAATGGCGACTTCTGAAGAGGATACGCAGTATTTT. The chain is built from TRBV11-2 and TRBJ2-3; no clear D. The CDR3 loop spans 16 amino acids. V dropped 2 bases and J dropped 6 bases, with 18 bases sitting between them. Germline CDR1 reads SGHAT; CDR2 reads FQNNGV.

The CDR3 is CASSLRGAGASYEQYF. CDR3 sequence (DNA): TGTGCCAGCAGCTTAAGAGGTGCAGGGGCCTCCTACGAGCAGTACTTC. The chain links TRBV7-8 to TRBJ2-7; TRBD1 is a possible D gene (6 bases). The V end lost 2 bases, the J end lost 0 bases, and 14 bases lay between the germline ends. Germline values: CDR1 SGHVS, CDR2 FQNEAQ. The CDR3 is 16 residues long.

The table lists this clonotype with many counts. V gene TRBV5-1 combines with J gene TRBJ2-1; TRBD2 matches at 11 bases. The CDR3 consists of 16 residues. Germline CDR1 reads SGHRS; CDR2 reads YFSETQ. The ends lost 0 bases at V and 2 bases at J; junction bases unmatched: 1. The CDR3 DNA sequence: TGCGCCAGCAGCTTGGTAGCGGGGGGGCCCTACAATGAGCAGTTCTTC. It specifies CASSLVAGGPYNEQFF.

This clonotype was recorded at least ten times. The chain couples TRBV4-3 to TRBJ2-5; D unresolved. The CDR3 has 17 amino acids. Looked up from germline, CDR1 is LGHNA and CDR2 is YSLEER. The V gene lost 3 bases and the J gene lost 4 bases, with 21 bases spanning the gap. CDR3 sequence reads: CASSQNYDPSSVETQYF. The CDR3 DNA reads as TGCGCCAGCAGCCAGAATTATGACCCTTCCTCGGTAGAGACCCAGTACTTC.

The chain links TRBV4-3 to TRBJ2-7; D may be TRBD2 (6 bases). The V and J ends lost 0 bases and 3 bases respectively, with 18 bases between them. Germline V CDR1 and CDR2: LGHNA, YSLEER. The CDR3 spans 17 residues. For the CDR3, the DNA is TGCGCCAGCAGCCAAGATCTTCTGACTAACGGGGGCTACGAGCAGTACTTC. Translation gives CASSQDLLTNGGYEQYF.

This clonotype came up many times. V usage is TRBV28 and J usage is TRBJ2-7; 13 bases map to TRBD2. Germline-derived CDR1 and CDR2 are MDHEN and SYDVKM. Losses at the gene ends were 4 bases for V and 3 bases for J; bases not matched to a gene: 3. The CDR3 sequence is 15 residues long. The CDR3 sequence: CASSSGTSGDYEQYF. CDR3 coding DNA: TGTGCCAGCAGTTCCGGGACTAGCGGGGACTACGAGCAGTACTTC.

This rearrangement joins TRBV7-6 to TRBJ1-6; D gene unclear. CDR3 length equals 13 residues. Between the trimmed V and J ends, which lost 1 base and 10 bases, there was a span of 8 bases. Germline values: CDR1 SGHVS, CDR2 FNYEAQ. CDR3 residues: CASSLDSRSPLHF. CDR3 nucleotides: TGTGCCAGCAGCTTAGACAGCAGGTCACCCCTCCACTTT.

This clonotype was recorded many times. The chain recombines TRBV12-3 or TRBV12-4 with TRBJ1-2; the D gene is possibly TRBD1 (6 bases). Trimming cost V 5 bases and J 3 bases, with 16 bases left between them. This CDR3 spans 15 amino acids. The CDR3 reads CASSPLRGADYGYTF. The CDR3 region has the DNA TGTGCCAGCAGTCCACTGAGGGGGGCCGACTATGGCTACACCTTC.

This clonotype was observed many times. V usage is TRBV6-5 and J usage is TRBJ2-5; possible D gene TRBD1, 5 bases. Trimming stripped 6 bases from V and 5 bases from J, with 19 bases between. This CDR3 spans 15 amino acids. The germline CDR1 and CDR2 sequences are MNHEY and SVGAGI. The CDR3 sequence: CASSLVISGRETQYF. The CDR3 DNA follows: TGTGCCAGCAGCCTAGTTATATCAGGGCGTGAGACCCAGTACTTC.

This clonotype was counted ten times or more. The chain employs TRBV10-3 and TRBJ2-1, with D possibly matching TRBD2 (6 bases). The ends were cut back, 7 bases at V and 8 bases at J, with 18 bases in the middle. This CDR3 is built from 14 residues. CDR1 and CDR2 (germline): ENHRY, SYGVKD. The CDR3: CAIKREGGVDEQFF. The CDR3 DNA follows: TGTGCCATCAAACGAGAAGGAGGGGTCGATGAGCAGTTCTTC.

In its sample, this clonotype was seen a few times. CDR3 sequence reads: CASSSGQGYSPLHF. The CDR3 DNA reads as TGTGCCAGCAGCTCCGGACAGGGGTATTCACCCCTCCACTTT. The chain combines TRBV11-2 with TRBJ1-6, with 9 bases that match TRBD1. The CDR3 totals 14 residues. Germline V gene sequence: CDR1 SGHAT, CDR2 FQNNGV. V shed 4 bases and J 8 bases; nucleotides not matched to a gene: 3.

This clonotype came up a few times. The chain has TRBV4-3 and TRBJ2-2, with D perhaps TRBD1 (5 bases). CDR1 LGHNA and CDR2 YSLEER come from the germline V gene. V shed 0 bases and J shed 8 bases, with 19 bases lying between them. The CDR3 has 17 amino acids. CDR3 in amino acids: CASSQDKGIRRVGELFF. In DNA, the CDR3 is TGCGCCAGCAGCCAAGATAAGGGGATCCGCCGGGTAGGGGAGCTGTTTTTT.

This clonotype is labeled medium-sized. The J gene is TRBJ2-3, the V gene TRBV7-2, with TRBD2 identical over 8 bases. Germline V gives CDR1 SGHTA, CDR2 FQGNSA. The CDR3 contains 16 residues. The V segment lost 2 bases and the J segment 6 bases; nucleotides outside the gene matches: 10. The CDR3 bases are TGTGCCAGCAGCTTAAGGGGACTAGTTCCCGGGGATACGCAGTATTTT. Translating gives CASSLRGLVPGDTQYF.

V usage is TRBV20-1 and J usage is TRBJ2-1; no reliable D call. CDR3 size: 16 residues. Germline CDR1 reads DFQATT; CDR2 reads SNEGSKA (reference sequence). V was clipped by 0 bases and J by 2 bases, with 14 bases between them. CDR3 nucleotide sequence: TGCAGTGCTAGAGATCAGGCAGTTAGTACCTACAATGAGCAGTTCTTC. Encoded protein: CSARDQAVSTYNEQFF.

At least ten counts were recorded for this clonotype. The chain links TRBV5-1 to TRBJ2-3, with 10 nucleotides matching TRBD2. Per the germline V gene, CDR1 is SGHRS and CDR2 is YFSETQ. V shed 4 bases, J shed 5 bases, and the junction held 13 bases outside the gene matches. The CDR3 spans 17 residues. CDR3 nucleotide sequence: TGCGCCAGCAGCCTGAACCCCCCTAGCGGGGGAATAGATACGCAGTATTTT. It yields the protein CASSLNPPSGGIDTQYF.